Below, 16 T cell receptor beta chains from the same sample are listed, as sequenced in a study of blood T cell repertoires in COVID-19 (dated by TCRdb to the early 2020s). To prepare the library, the immunoSEQ multiplex PCR assay was applied. TCRdb stores this immuneACCESS table with in-frame sequences only. Part of the clones is absent; in the studies checked, under half of the shortfall reflects unresolved V genes, and no reason is known for the rest. The sample yields around 300,000 clones; roughly 91% were counted once. The biggest ten clones account for 1% of the sample. Material: peripheral blood. The receptors were gathered from a man between 45 and 60 years old with active or convalescent COVID-19.

This clone was seen once. V and J are TRBV28 and TRBJ2-3; TRBD2 matches at 14 bases. This CDR3 has 15 residues. CDR1 MDHEN and CDR2 SYDVKM come from the germline V gene. With V trimmed by 6 bases and J by 8 bases, 7 bases remained unmatched. Here the CDR3 reads CASSGLAGGIGTQYF. CDR3 nucleotides: TGTGCCAGCAGCGGACTAGCGGGGGGAATAGGTACGCAGTATTTT.

The V call is TRBV10-1, the J call TRBJ2-1; 11 bases are a match to TRBD2. V gave up 7 bases and J gave up 3 bases; unmatched junction bases: 2. Germline values: CDR1 WNHNN, CDR2 SYGVQD (reference sequence). This CDR3 is built from 14 residues. CDR3 nucleotides: TGCGCCAGCAAGGGACTAGCGGTCTACAATGAGCAGTTCTTC. Its protein is CASKGLAVYNEQFF.

The V gene is TRBV5-1, the J gene TRBJ1-2, with a weak D call TRBD1 (5 bases). The germline V gene encodes CDR1 SGHRS and CDR2 YFSETQ. V was clipped by 4 bases and J by 8 bases, with 18 bases between them. The CDR3 spans 14 residues. CDR3 protein: CASSPSDRSRGYTF. The CDR3 DNA is TGCGCCAGCAGCCCCTCCGACAGATCGCGGGGCTACACCTTC.

The V call is TRBV18, the J call TRBJ2-7; TRBD1 matches 7 bases. Losses at the gene ends were 3 bases for V and 0 bases for J; bases not matched to a gene: 8. This CDR3 has 16 residues. Germline V gene data show CDR1 as KGHSH and CDR2 as LQKENI. The CDR3 protein is CASSPRTGRSSYEQYF. Written as DNA, the CDR3 is TGTGCCAGCTCACCTCGGACAGGCCGGTCCTCCTACGAGCAGTACTTC.

This clone was detected a few times. In nucleotides, the CDR3 is TGTGCCAGTAGCAGACGACACAGGGGGAGTACTGAAGCTTTCTTT. Its protein is CASSRRHRGSTEAFF. The chain recombines TRBV19 with TRBJ1-1, with 8 nucleotides matching TRBD1. The CDR3 loop spans 15 amino acids. Germline-derived CDR1 and CDR2 are LNHDA and SQIVND (reference sequence). V trimming: 6 bases; J trimming: 5 bases; junction bases outside the gene matches: 11.

The V gene is TRBV18, the J gene TRBJ1-3, with a weak D call TRBD1 (5 bases). The CDR3 has 15 amino acids. The V gene's germline CDR1 is KGHSH and CDR2 LQKENI. Between the trimmed V and J ends, which lost 4 bases and 2 bases, there was a span of 12 bases. The CDR3 loop is CASSQGKVAGNTIYF. Here the CDR3 DNA reads TGTGCCAGCTCACAGGGGAAAGTGGCTGGAAACACCATATATTTT.

Concerning this clone: Other DNA sequences in the sample encode the same CDR3. In DNA form, the CDR3 reads TGTGCCAGCAGTGGACAGTTAAATCAGCCCCAGCATTTT. Amino acid sequence: CASSGQLNQPQHF. The chain joins TRBV2 to TRBJ1-5, with a tentative D call TRBD1 (5 bases). Trimming took 4 bases from V and 4 from J, leaving 8 bases between them. The germline V gene encodes CDR1 SNHLY and CDR2 FYNNEI. The CDR3 runs 13 residues.

In this sample, this clone turned up a few times. This chain uses TRBV18 with TRBJ1-1; D may be TRBD1 (6 bases). The germline V and J ends were trimmed by 2 bases and 5 bases, with 15 bases remaining between them. CDR1 and CDR2 from the germline V gene are KGHSH and LQKENI. The CDR3 is made up of 15 amino acids. CDR3 coding DNA: TGTGCCAGCTCACCAACCCAACAGGGTGGGACTGAAGCTTTCTTT. Translation gives CASSPTQQGGTEAFF.

This sequence joins TRBV28 and TRBJ2-7, with no clear D. CDR3 length: 13 residues. The V gene's germline CDR1 is MDHEN and CDR2 SYDVKM. Trimming removed 3 bases from V and 2 bases from J, with 8 bases in between. This chain's CDR3 is CASSLSGPYEQYF. The CDR3, as DNA: TGTGCCAGCAGTTTGTCCGGTCCCTACGAGCAGTACTTC.

The chain recombines TRBV6-5 with TRBJ1-4; 7 bases fit TRBD1. The V gene's germline CDR1 is MNHEY and CDR2 SVGAGI. The CDR3 length is 16 residues. The V segment lost 0 bases and the J segment 5 bases; nucleotides outside the gene matches: 6. The CDR3 DNA is TGTGCCAGCAGTTACTCAATGACAGGGAGCAATGAAAAACTGTTTTTT. Protein sequence: CASSYSMTGSNEKLFF.

The chain recombines TRBV10-2 with TRBJ2-7; a possible D gene is TRBD1 (5 bases). Germline V CDR1 and CDR2: WSHSY, SAAADI. Trimming removed 5 bases from V and 10 bases from J, with 15 bases in between. CDR3 length: 12 residues. In DNA, the CDR3 is TGCGCCAGCAGTCCCGGCAGGGTTGTTCAGTACTTC. This translates into CASSPGRVVQYF.

In this sample, this clone turned up a few times. This chain links TRBV19 with TRBJ1-1; 7 bases are a match to TRBD1. This CDR3 spans 17 amino acids. Germline V gene data show CDR1 as LNHDA and CDR2 as SQIVND (reference sequence). The V and J ends lost 6 bases and 1 base, in that order; junction bases with no gene match: 14. The CDR3 sequence is CASRPRTRQGENTEAFF. DNA of the CDR3: TGTGCCAGTAGACCCAGGACTCGACAGGGAGAGAACACTGAAGCTTTCTTT.

This chain joins TRBV4-3 and TRBJ2-3; D is unresolved. V lost 1 base, J lost 4 bases, and 9 bases lay in between. CDR1 and CDR2 (germline): LGHNA, YSLEER. This CDR3 has 14 amino acids. The CDR3 spells CASSQGPGSDTQYF. Here the CDR3 DNA reads TGCGCCAGCAGCCAAGGTCCGGGTTCAGATACGCAGTATTTT.

The V gene is TRBV29-1, the J gene TRBJ2-1, with TRBD1 matching 8 bases. The trim removed 5 bases at V and 0 bases at J, leaving 6 bases unmatched. The CDR3 is made up of 15 amino acids. Germline CDR1 and CDR2: SQVTM and ANQGSEA. DNA for the CDR3: TGCAGCGTTACTGGACAGGGAGGCTCCTACAATGAGCAGTTCTTC. It is translated as CSVTGQGGSYNEQFF.

The V gene is TRBV6-2 or TRBV6-3, the J gene TRBJ1-1; 8 bases match TRBD1. Germline trimming cut 4 bases from V and 6 bases from J; bases unmatched to any gene: 13. The CDR3 is 16 amino acids. Germline values: CDR1 MNHEY, CDR2 SVGEGT. For the CDR3, the DNA is TGTGCCAGCAGTTTCGATTACAGGGGGAAATACTCTGAAGCTTTCTTT. Its protein is CASSFDYRGKYSEAFF.

The CDR3 loop reads CASSQIYRDQPQHF. The DNA of the CDR3 is TGTGCCAGCAGTCAAATCTACAGGGATCAGCCCCAGCATTTT. The rearrangement uses TRBV28 and TRBJ1-5, with a weak D call TRBD1 (6 bases). The CDR3 extends over 14 amino acids. V shed 5 bases and J shed 5 bases, with 13 bases lying between them. CDR1 and CDR2 from the germline V gene are MDHEN and SYDVKM.